This TCR beta chain was sequenced for a study of cytomegalovirus exposure and HLA in healthy donors. Remarks on this clone: What it binds is unknown.

Study observations and caveats: TRBV6-2, TRBV6-3 and other indistinguishable V segments were excluded. Later on, a genetic analysis was performed. It linked a missense variant in DCLRE1C with V- and J-gene trimming of TCR beta. More than 15,000 TCR beta sequences were associated with HLA alleles at 0.05 false discovery rate in a later analysis.

The PCR had 60 Vbeta and 13 Jbeta primers. The data were produced by immunoSEQ multiplex PCR, yet TCRdb's version contains in-frame clones alone and is incomplete. Here the sample table reports 100,000 to 150,000 clones. Each of the donors was a healthy bone marrow donor. The J segment lost 0 bases and the V segment lost 5 bases, leaving 5 bases of the junction unmatched. The CDR3 spans 17 residues. Germline CDR1 and CDR2: LNHDA and SQIVND (reference sequence). The chain couples TRBV19 to TRBJ1-4, with 11 nucleotides matching TRBD1. The receptor comes from a man aged 18 to 35 in good health and CMV-seronegative. Sequences were obtained from PBMCs. CDR3 DNA: TGTGCCAGTAGTGTCGGACAGGGGGCCGCAACTAATGAAAAACTGTTTTTT. Its protein is CASSVGQGAATNEKLFF.